The 12 T cell receptor beta chains in this list originate from one sample, sequenced in a study of OX40 agonist ivuxolimab in advanced cancers. Profiled with immunoSEQ multiplex PCR; TCRdb holds only in-frame clones, not every one. The sample records some 59,000 clones, 75% to 90% being singletons. The sequencing here drew on CD4+ or CD8+ T cells sorted from blood, taken in a trial of the OX40 agonist ivuxolimab. The source is an adult with an advanced solid tumor such as melanoma, head and neck, liver or kidney cancer.

The J gene is TRBJ1-1, the V gene TRBV9, with 9 bases that match TRBD1. The CDR3 has 18 amino acids. J was trimmed by 6 bases and V by 0 bases; bases with no gene match: 15. Germline lookup yields CDR1 SGDLS and CDR2 YYNGEE. The CDR3 loop is CASSVESGTGIDDAEAFF. CDR3 nucleotide sequence: TGTGCCAGCAGCGTAGAGTCCGGGACAGGGATCGACGATGCTGAAGCTTTCTTT. Complete variable domain (other parts from reference TRBV9 and TRBJ1-1): DSGVTQTPKHLITATGQRVTLRCSPRSGDLSVYWYQQSLDQGLQFLIQYYNGEERAKGNILERFSAQQFPDLHSELNLSSLELGDSALYFCASSVESGTGIDDAEAFFGQGTRLTVV.

The chain carries TRBV7-8 and TRBJ1-5; perhaps TRBD1 as D (6 bases). The CDR3 totals 16 residues. CDR1 is SGHVS and CDR2 is FQNEAQ in the germline V gene. Trimming removed 5 bases at V and 0 bases at J, with 14 bases between. In DNA, the CDR3 is TGTGCCAGCAGCACGGGACACCTATTTAGCAATCAGCCCCAGCATTTT. Protein sequence: CASSTGHLFSNQPQHF.

This chain links TRBV28 with TRBJ1-5; TRBD1 matches at 8 bases. Unmatched junction bases numbered 2, after V lost 2 bases and J lost 5 bases. Germline-derived CDR1 and CDR2 are MDHEN and SYDVKM. CDR3 length equals 14 residues. The CDR3 here is CASSLATGDQPQHF. The CDR3 DNA reads as TGTGCCAGCAGTTTAGCGACAGGGGATCAGCCCCAGCATTTT. The whole variable domain, filled in from reference TRBV28 and TRBJ1-5, reads DVKVTQSSRYLVKRTGEKVFLECVQDMDHENMFWYRQDPGLGLRLIYFSYDVKMKEKGDIPEGYSVSREKKERFSLILESASTNQTSMYLCASSLATGDQPQHFGDGTRLSIL.

This clone was seen a single time. This chain uses TRBV6-1 with TRBJ1-5; D perhaps matches TRBD1 (6 bases). Germline values: CDR1 MNHNS, CDR2 SASEGT. V shed 6 bases and J shed 2 bases, with 14 bases lying between them. CDR3 length: 15 residues. CDR3 sequence reads: CASRSGAWGNQPQHF. DNA of the CDR3: TGTGCCAGCAGGTCGGGGGCGTGGGGCAATCAGCCCCAGCATTTT.

This chain joins TRBV6-1 and TRBJ1-5; no clear D. Germline V gene data show CDR1 as MNHNS and CDR2 as SASEGT. The CDR3 is made up of 19 amino acids. The V end was cut by 6 bases, the J end by 4 bases, with 28 bases between. CDR3 in DNA: TGTGCCAGCAGCGAATCTAGGACGGGGATCCTTATAGGGAATCAGCCCCAGCATTTT. It translates to CASSESRTGILIGNQPQHF.

Of note for this clone: One end of the junction varies from germline; a read error may be responsible. V and J are TRBV7-7 and TRBJ2-7; 9 bases agree with TRBD1. The CDR3 runs 15 residues. In germline, CDR1 is SSHAT, CDR2 FNYEAQ (reference sequence). The CDR3 DNA is TGTGCTAGCAGCTCCGGGACAGGGAGATCGGACGAGCAGTACTTC. Its translation is CASSSGTGRSDEQYF.

J is TRBJ2-5 and V is TRBV19; 10 bases align to TRBD1. The length of the CDR3 is 15 residues. Trimming removed 5 bases from V and 4 bases from J; junction bases left unmatched: 7. Germline CDR1 and CDR2: LNHDA and SQIVND (reference sequence). This CDR3 reads CASSVNRDRGETQYF. CDR3 in DNA: TGTGCCAGTAGTGTGAACCGGGACAGGGGAGAGACCCAGTACTTC.

The chain couples TRBV27 to TRBJ2-7, with 8 bases identical to TRBD2. The length of the CDR3 is 16 residues. The J segment lost 2 bases and the V segment lost 2 bases, leaving 8 bases of the junction unmatched. The germline V gene has CDR1 MNHEY and CDR2 SMNVEV (reference sequence). The DNA for the CDR3 is TGTGCCAGCAGTTTAAAGGCCGGGACTAGGCCCTACGAGCAGTACTTC. Its translation: CASSLKAGTRPYEQYF.

The chain is built from TRBV9 and TRBJ1-1; 8 bases are a match to TRBD1. The CDR3 loop spans 17 amino acids. The V gene end was trimmed by 3 bases and the J gene end by 3 bases; junction bases not matched to a gene: 13. CDR1 SGDLS and CDR2 YYNGEE come from the germline V gene. CDR3 amino acids: CASSASRTGYKDTEAFF. CDR3 bases: TGTGCCAGCAGCGCAAGCCGGACAGGGTATAAGGACACTGAAGCTTTCTTT.

The gene calls are TRBV10-2 and TRBJ1-4; D is undetermined. Germline V gene data show CDR1 as WSHSY and CDR2 as SAAADI. With 0 bases removed from V and 8 bases from J, the gap between germline ends came to 7 bases. There are 13 residues in the CDR3. CDR3 residues: CASSESGGEKLFF. CDR3 nucleotides: TGCGCCAGCAGTGAGTCGGGAGGAGAAAAACTGTTTTTT.

The gene calls are TRBV28 and TRBJ2-7; perhaps TRBD1 as D (7 bases). With 6 bases removed from V and 2 bases from J, the gap between germline ends came to 17 bases. Looked up from germline, CDR1 is MDHEN and CDR2 is SYDVKM. This CDR3 spans 15 amino acids. The CDR3: CASREGQLITYEQYF. The CDR3 DNA is TGTGCCAGCAGGGAGGGACAGCTAATAACCTACGAGCAGTACTTC.

In its sample, this clone was seen a few times. The chain joins TRBV6-1 to TRBJ1-5, with TRBD1 matching over 8 bases. Germline lookup yields CDR1 MNHNS and CDR2 SASEGT. This CDR3 region has 13 residues. V lost 7 bases, J lost 5 bases, and 4 bases stayed unmatched. CDR3 bases: TGTGCCAGCACAATACAGGGGGATCAGCCCCAGCATTTT. Protein: CASTIQGDQPQHF.